Listed below are T cell receptor beta chains from one sample, sequenced in a study of PD-1 blockade in classical Hodgkin lymphoma. Repertoires were generated with immunoSEQ multiplex PCR, while TCRdb's copy carries only in-frame clones and drops some. The sample shows 35,000 to 40,000 clones, approximately 86% of them seen only once. This sample comprised peripheral blood mononuclear cells (PBMCs), obtained before the second cycle of nivolumab. Receptors were obtained from a human donor with classical Hodgkin lymphoma. CDR3s include the opening cysteine and the closing phenylalanine or tryptophan. The D gene is left open where the match is weak. Some rows mark clone size as missing; the rest say once, few, many or name a class of expanded clone.

D gene	V gene	J gene	clone size	CDR3 protein	CDR3 DNA
TRBD1	TRBV4-1	TRBJ1-2	.	CASSQTTGSYGYTF	TGCGCCAGCAGCCAAACGACAGGGTCCTATGGCTACACCTTC
.	TRBV5-4	TRBJ2-5	.	CASSLKRTETQYF	TGTGCCAGCAGCTTGAAAAGGACAGAGACCCAGTACTTC
.	TRBV6-1	TRBJ1-5	.	CASSHYTGIEPQHF	TGTGCCAGCAGCCACTACACCGGAATCGAGCCCCAGCATTTT
.	TRBV6-1	TRBJ1-5	few	CASSEEGNQPQHF	TGTGCCAGCAGTGAAGAGGGCAATCAGCCCCAGCATTTT
.	TRBV9	TRBJ1-3	.	CASSPEGIDTIYF	TGTGCCAGCAGCCCCGAGGGAATCGACACCATATATTTT
.	TRBV9	TRBJ2-3	.	CASGQTSSSTDTQYF	TGTGCCAGCGGACAGACTAGCAGTAGCACAGATACGCAGTATTTT
.	TRBV11-3	TRBJ2-2	.	CASSRLIANTGELFF	TGTGCCAGCAGCCGGTTGATTGCGAACACCGGGGAGCTGTTTTTT
TRBD2	TRBV10-3	TRBJ2-7	.	CAIRGTSGSSHEQYF	TGTGCCATCAGGGGGACTAGCGGGAGTTCGCACGAGCAGTACTTC
.	TRBV5-4	TRBJ2-5	.	CASSSQLDRSGLQETQYF	TGTGCCAGCAGCTCCCAATTAGACCGATCGGGCTTACAAGAGACCCAGTACTTC
.	TRBV6-5	TRBJ2-2	.	CASSPQLAGELFF	TGTGCCAGCAGTCCGCAGCTCGCCGGGGAGCTGTTTTTT
.	TRBV19	TRBJ2-7	once	CATGPDYEQYF	TGTGCCACGGGACCTGACTACGAGCAGTACTTC
TRBD1	TRBV27	TRBJ2-7	.	CASSLLGGTGGRYEQYF	TGTGCCAGCAGTTTATTGGGGGGGACAGGGGGCCGATACGAGCAGTACTTC
TRBD1	TRBV7-8	TRBJ2-7	.	CASSLDTGASYEQYF	TGTGCCAGCAGCTTAGATACAGGGGCCTCCTACGAGCAGTACTTC
.	TRBV5-4	TRBJ2-5	.	CASSSQRTRETQYF	TGTGCCAGCAGTTCCCAAAGGACAAGGGAGACCCAGTACTTC
.	TRBV19	TRBJ2-5	.	CASSSQEPRGETQYF	TGTGCCAGTAGTTCACAGGAACCTCGAGGAGAGACCCAGTACTTC
.	TRBV14	TRBJ1-4	.	CASSQDPQGIREKLFF	TGTGCCAGCAGCCAAGATCCACAGGGTATACGAGAAAAACTGTTTTTT
TRBD2	TRBV15	TRBJ2-3	.	CATSPKQLAGPSRDTQYF	TGTGCCACCAGCCCCAAGCAACTAGCGGGACCCTCCCGGGATACGCAGTATTTT